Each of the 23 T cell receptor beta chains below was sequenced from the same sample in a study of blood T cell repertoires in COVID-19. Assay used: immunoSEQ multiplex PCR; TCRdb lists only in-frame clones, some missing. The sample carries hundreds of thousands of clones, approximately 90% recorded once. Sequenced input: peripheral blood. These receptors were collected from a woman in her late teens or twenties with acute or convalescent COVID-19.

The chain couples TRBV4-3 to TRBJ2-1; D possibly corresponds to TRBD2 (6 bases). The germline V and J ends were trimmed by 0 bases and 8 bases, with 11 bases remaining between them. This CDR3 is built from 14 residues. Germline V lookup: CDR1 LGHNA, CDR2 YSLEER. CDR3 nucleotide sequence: TGCGCCAGCAGCCAAGACGCGGGAAGCGATGAGCAGTTCTTC. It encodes CASSQDAGSDEQFF.

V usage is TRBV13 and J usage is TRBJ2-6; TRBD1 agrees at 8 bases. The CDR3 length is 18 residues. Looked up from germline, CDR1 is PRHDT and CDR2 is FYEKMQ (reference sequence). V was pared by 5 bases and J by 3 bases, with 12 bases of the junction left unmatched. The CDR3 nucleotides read TGTGCCAGCAGCACCCGACAGGGGTTGCGGGTTGGGGCCAACGTCCTGACTTTC. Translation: CASSTRQGLRVGANVLTF.

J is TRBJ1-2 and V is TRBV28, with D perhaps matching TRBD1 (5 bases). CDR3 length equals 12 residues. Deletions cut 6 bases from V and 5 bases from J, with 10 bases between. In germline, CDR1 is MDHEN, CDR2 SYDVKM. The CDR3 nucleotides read TGTGCCAGCAGACGGGGGGAATATGGCTACACCTTC. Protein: CASRRGEYGYTF.

The CDR3: CASSGGDRGRDNSPLHF. CDR3 nucleotide sequence: TGCGCCAGCAGCGGGGGGGACAGGGGCCGCGATAATTCACCCCTCCACTTT. V is TRBV5-1 and J is TRBJ1-6, with 10 bases identical to TRBD1. The V gene end was trimmed by 4 bases and the J gene end by 5 bases; junction bases not matched to a gene: 9. Germline V gene sequence: CDR1 SGHRS, CDR2 YFSETQ. The CDR3 totals 17 residues.

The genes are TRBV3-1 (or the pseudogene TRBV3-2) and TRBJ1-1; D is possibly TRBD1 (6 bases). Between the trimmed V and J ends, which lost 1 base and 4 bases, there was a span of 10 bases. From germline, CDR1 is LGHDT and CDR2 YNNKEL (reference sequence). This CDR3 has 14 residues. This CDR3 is CASSQGLRGTEAFF. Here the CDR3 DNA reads TGTGCCAGCAGCCAAGGCCTCAGGGGCACTGAAGCTTTCTTT.

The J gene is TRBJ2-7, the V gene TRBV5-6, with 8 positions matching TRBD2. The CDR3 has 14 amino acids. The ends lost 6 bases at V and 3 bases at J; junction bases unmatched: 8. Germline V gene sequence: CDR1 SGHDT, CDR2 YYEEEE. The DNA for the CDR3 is TGTGCCAGCATCCTCCGGGGGGGGAGCTACGAGCAGTACTTC. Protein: CASILRGGSYEQYF. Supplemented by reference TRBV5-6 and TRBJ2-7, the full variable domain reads DAGVTQSPTHLIKTRGQQVTLRCSPKSGHDTVSWYQQALGQGPQFIFQYYEEEERQRGNFPDRFSGHQFPNYSSELNVNALLLGDSALYLCASILRGGSYEQYFGPGTRLTVT.

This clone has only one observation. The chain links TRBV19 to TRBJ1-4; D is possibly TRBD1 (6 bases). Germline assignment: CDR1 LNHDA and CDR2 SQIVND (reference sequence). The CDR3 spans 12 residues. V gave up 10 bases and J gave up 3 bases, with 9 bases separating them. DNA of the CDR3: TGTGCCACTAACAGGGCTAATGAAAAACTGTTTTTT. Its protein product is CATNRANEKLFF.

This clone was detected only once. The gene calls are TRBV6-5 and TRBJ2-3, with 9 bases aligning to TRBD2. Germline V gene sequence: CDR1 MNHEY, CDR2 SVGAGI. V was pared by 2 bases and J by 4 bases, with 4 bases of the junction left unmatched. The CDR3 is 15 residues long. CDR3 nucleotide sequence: TGTGCCAGCAGTTACACGGGACTAGCTTCAGATACGCAGTATTTT. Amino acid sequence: CASSYTGLASDTQYF.

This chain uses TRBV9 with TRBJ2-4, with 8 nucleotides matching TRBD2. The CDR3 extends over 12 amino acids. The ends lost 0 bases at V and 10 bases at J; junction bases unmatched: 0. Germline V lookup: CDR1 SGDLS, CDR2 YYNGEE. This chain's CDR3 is CASSVAGGIQYF. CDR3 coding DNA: TGTGCCAGCAGCGTAGCGGGGGGGATTCAGTACTTC.

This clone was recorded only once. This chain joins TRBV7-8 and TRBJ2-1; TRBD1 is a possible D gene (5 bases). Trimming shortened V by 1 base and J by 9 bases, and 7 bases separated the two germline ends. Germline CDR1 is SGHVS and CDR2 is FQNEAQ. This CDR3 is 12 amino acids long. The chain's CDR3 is CASSLGGGEQFF. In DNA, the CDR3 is TGTGCCAGCAGCTTAGGGGGCGGTGAGCAGTTCTTC.

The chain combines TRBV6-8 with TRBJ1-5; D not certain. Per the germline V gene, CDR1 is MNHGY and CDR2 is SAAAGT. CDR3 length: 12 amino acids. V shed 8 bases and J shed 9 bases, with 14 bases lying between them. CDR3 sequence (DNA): TGTGCCAGCGAGAAGAAAGAACGGCCCCAGCATTTT. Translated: CASEKKERPQHF.

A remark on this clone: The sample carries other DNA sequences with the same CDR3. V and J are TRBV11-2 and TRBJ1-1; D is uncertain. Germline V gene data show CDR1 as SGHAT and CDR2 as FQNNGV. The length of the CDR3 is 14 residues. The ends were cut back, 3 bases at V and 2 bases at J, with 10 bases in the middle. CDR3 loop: CASSFGGSNTEAFF. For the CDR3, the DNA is TGTGCCAGCAGCTTTGGAGGGTCAAACACTGAAGCTTTCTTT.

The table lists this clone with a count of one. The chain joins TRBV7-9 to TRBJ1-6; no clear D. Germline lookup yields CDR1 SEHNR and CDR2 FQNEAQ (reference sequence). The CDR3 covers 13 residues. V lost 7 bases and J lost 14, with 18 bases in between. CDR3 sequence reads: CASTPKESRSLHF. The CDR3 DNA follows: TGTGCCAGCACCCCGAAGGAATCTAGGTCCCTCCACTTT. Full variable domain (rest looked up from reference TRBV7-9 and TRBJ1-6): DTGVSQNPRHKITKRGQNVTFRCDPISEHNRLYWYRQTLGQGPEFLTYFQNEAQLEKSRLLSDRFSAERPKGSFSTLEIQRTEQGDSAMYLCASTPKESRSLHFGNGTRLTVT.

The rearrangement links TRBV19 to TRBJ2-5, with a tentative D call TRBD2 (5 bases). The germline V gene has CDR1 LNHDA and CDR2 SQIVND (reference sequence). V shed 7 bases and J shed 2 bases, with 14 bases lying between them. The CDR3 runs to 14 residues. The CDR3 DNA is TGTGCCAGTAAGGCCCCCGGCGGGCAAGAGACCCAGTACTTC. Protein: CASKAPGGQETQYF. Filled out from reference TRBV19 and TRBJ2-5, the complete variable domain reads DGGITQSPKYLFRKEGQNVTLSCEQNLNHDAMYWYRQDPGQGLRLIYYSQIVNDFQKGDIAEGYSVSREKKESFPLTVTSAQKNPTAFYLCASKAPGGQETQYFGPGTRLLVL.

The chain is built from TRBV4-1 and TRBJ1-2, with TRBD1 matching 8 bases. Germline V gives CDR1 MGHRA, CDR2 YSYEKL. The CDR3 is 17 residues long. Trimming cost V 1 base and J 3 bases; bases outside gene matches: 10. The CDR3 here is CASSQARWQGAYYGYTF. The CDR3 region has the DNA TGCGCCAGCAGCCAAGCTAGGTGGCAGGGGGCGTACTATGGCTACACCTTC.

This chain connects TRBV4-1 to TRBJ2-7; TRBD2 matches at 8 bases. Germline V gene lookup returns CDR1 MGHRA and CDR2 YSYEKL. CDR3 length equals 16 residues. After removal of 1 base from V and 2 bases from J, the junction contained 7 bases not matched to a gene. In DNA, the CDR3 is TGCGCCAGCAGCCAAGTAGCGGTAGCGGGGCCCTACGAGCAGTACTTC. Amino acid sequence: CASSQVAVAGPYEQYF.

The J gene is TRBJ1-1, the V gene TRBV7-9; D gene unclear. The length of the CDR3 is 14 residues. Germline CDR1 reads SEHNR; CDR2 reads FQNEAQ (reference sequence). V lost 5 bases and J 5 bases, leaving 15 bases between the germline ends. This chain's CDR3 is CASSVGPARTEAFF. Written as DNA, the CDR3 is TGTGCCAGCAGCGTGGGCCCTGCCAGGACTGAAGCTTTCTTT.

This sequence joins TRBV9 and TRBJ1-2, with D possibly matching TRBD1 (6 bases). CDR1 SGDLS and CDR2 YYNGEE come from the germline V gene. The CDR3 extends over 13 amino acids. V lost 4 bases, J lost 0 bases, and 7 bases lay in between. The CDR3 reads CASSRTANYGYTF. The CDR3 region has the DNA TGTGCCAGCAGCAGGACAGCTAACTATGGCTACACCTTC.

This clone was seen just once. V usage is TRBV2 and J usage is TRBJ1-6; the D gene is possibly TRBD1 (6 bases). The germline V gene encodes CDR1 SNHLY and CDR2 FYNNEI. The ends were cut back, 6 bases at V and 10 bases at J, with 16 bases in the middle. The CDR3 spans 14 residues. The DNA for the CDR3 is TGTGCCAGCAGCGAGGTGGGGGCAGACTCACCCCTCCACTTT. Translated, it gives CASSEVGADSPLHF.

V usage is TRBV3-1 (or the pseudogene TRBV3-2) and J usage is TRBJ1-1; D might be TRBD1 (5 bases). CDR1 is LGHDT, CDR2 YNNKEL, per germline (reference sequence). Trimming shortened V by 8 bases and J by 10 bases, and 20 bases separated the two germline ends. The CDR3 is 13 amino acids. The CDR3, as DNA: TGTGCCAGCGGGACGATTGCCCCGGAGGGAGCTTTCTTT. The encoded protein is CASGTIAPEGAFF.

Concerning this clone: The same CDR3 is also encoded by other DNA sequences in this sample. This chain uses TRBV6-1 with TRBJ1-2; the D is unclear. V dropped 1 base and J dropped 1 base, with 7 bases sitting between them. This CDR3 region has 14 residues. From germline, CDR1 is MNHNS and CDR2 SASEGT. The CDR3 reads CASSEGAYNYGYTF. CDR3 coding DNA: TGTGCCAGCAGTGAAGGAGCGTATAACTATGGCTACACCTTC.

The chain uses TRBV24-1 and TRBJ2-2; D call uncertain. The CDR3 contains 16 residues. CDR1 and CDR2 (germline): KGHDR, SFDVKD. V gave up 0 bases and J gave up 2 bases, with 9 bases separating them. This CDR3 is CATSDLFSLNTGELFF. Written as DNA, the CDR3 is TGTGCCACCAGTGATTTGTTCTCCTTAAACACCGGGGAGCTGTTTTTT.

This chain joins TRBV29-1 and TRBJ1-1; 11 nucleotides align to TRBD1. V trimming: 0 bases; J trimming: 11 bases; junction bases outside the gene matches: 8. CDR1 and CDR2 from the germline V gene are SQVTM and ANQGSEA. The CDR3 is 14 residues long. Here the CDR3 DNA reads TGCAGCGTTGAAGAGTGGTCCGGGACAGGGGGTGCTTTCTTT. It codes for CSVEEWSGTGGAFF.